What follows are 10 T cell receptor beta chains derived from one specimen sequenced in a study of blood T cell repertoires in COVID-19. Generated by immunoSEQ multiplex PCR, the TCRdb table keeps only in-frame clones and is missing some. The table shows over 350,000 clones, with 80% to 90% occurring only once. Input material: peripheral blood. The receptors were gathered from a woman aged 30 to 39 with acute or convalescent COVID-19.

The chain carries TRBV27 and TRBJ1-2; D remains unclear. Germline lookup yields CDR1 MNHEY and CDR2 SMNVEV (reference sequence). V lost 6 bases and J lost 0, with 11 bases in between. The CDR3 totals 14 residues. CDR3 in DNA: TGTGCCAGCAGGGCAGTACCTGCTAACTATGGCTACACCTTC. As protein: CASRAVPANYGYTF.

The CDR3 DNA is TGTGCCAGCAGCCACCTACCCTCGGGACTAGGGGCAGATACGCAGTATTTT. Translating gives CASSHLPSGLGADTQYF. The chain couples TRBV3-1 (or the pseudogene TRBV3-2) to TRBJ2-3; 8 bases line up with TRBD2. Trimming cost V 3 bases and J 4 bases; bases outside gene matches: 12. CDR3 size: 17 residues. From germline, CDR1 is LGHDT and CDR2 YNNKEL (reference sequence).

As DNA, the CDR3 is TGTGCCAGCACTAACCGGGACAGGAACACTGAAGCTTTCTTT. Translated: CASTNRDRNTEAFF. The chain joins TRBV6-6 to TRBJ1-1, with 7 nucleotides matching TRBD1. After removal of 7 bases from V and 1 base from J, the junction contained 6 bases not matched to a gene. Germline assignment: CDR1 MNHNY and CDR2 SVGAGI (reference sequence). The length of the CDR3 is 14 residues.

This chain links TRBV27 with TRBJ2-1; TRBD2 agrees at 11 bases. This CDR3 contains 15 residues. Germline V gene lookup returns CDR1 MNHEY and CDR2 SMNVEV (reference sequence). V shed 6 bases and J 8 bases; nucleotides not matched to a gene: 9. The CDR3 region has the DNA TGTGCCAGCAGGAACAGACTAGCGGGGAGTCATGAGCAGTTCTTC. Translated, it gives CASRNRLAGSHEQFF.

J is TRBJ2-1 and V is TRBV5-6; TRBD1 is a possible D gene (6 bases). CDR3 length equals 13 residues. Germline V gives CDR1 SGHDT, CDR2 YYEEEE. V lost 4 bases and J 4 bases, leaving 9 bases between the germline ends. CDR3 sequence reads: CASSIGQYNEQFF. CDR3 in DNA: TGTGCCAGCAGCATCGGACAGTACAATGAGCAGTTCTTC.

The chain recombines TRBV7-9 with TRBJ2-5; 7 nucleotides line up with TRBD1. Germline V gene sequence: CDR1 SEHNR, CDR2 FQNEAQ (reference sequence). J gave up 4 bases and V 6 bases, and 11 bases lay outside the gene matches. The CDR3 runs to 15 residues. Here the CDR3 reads CASRPGQNKGETQYF. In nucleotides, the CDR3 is TGTGCCAGCAGGCCGGGACAGAATAAGGGAGAGACCCAGTACTTC.

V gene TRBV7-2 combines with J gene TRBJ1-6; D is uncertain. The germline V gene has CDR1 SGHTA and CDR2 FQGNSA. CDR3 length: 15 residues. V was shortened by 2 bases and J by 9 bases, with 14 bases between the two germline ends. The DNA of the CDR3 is TGTGCCAGCAGCTTAACCGACATTGCGTTTTCACCCCTCCACTTT. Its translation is CASSLTDIAFSPLHF.

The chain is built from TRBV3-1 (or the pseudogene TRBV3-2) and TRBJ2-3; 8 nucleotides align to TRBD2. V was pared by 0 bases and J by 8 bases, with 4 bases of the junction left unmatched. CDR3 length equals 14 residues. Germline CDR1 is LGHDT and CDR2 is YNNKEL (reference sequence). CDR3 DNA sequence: TGTGCCAGCAGCCAAGAGGTAGCGGGGACTACGCAGTATTTT. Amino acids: CASSQEVAGTTQYF.

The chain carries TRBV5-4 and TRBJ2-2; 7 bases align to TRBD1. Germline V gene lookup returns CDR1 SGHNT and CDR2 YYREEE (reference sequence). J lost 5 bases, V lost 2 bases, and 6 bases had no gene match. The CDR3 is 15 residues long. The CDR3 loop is CASSFWNRGTGELFF. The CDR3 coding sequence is TGTGCCAGCAGCTTCTGGAACAGGGGTACCGGGGAGCTGTTTTTT.

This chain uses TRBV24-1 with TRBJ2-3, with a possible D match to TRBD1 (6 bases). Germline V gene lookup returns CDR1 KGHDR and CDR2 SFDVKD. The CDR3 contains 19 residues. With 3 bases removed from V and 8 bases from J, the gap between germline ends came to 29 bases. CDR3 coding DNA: TGTGCCACCAGTGATCCTATTGTGGGGCACCAACAGGGTCGAGGTACGCAGTATTTT. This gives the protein CATSDPIVGHQQGRGTQYF.